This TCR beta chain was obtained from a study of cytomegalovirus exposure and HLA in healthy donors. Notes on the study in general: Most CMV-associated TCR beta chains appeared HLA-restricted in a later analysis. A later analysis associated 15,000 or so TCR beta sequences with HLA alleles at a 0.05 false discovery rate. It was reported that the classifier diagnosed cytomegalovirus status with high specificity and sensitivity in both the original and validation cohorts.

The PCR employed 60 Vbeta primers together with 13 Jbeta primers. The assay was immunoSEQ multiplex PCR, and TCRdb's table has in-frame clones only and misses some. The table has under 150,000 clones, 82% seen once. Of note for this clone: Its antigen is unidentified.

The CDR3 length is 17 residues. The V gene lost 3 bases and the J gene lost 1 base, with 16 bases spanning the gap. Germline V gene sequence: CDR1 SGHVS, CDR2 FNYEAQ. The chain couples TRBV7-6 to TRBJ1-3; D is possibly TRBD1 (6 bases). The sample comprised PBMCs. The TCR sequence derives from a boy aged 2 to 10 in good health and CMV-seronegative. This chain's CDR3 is CASSFGGAKGSGNTIYF. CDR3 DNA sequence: TGTGCCAGCAGCTTTGGGGGGGCGAAGGGGTCTGGAAACACCATATATTTT.